The source of this TCR beta chain is a study of blood T cell repertoires in COVID-19. This clone has only one observation. Here immunoSEQ multiplex PCR was the method, and the copy in TCRdb shows in-frame clones only, minus some. The table lists under 70,000 clones, more than 80% of them singletons. The CDR3 runs to 13 residues. The V gene's germline CDR1 is ENHRY and CDR2 SYGVKD. V lost 3 bases and J lost 5, with 11 bases in between. The clonotype originates from a human donor with active COVID-19. The donor label of this sample is uncertain. The sequencing sample was made of peripheral blood. The chain joins TRBV10-3 to TRBJ2-7; D remains unclear. CDR3 in DNA: TGTGCCATCAGTGACGATACTCTCAACGAGCAGTACGTC. Protein sequence: CAISDDTLNEQYV.